This T cell receptor beta chain is from a study of Ad26.COV2.S vaccination and SARS-CoV-2 variants. CDR3 size: 16 residues. The germline V gene has CDR1 MGHRA and CDR2 YSYEKL. V dropped 4 bases and J dropped 0 bases, with 13 bases sitting between them. This clone was counted a few times. Treatment of the sample: about 20 received Ad26.COV2.S at low or high dose, single or two shots; 5 received placebo; per-sample allocation not given. Sample collection was performed on day 63 after the first vaccine or placebo injection. An 18-55-year-old adult in Boston served as donor. Produced via immunoSEQ multiplex PCR; TCRdb's table is partial and in-frame only. Of some 320,000 clones listed, 85% are singletons.

The chain links TRBV4-1 to TRBJ2-1; no definite D call. The material sequenced was peripheral blood, taken in a trial of Ad26.COV2.S vaccine versus placebo. This TCR was recovered from a person between 18 and 59 years old who received the Ad26.COV2.S COVID-19 vaccine or a placebo. The CDR3 DNA follows: TGCGCCAGCAGCCCTCCGGTGGCTAGCTCCTACAATGAGCAGTTCTTC. Its protein is CASSPPVASSYNEQFF.